This T cell receptor beta chain was profiled in a study of OX40 agonist ivuxolimab in advanced cancers. V trimming: 0 bases; J trimming: 1 base; junction bases outside the gene matches: 6. The germline CDR1 and CDR2 sequences are SGHRS and YFSETQ. The CDR3 totals 16 residues. Measured with immunoSEQ multiplex PCR; TCRdb has only the in-frame clones, and not every one. The table includes approximately 60,000 clones, approximately 90% detected once. The specimen was CD4+ or CD8+ T cells sorted from blood, collected in a trial of the OX40 agonist ivuxolimab. The chain carries TRBV5-1 and TRBJ2-7, with TRBD2 matching 8 bases. This clonotype was sampled from an adult with an advanced solid tumor such as melanoma, head and neck, liver or kidney cancer. The CDR3 loop is CASSLGTAGGSYEQYF. The CDR3 region has the DNA TGCGCCAGCAGCTTGGGGACGGCGGGAGGTTCCTACGAGCAGTACTTC.